The 22 T cell receptor beta chains reported below all come from one sample, sequenced in a study of blood T cell repertoires in COVID-19. The method was immunoSEQ multiplex PCR; TCRdb's version includes in-frame clones alone and lacks a portion of them. The sample consists of 210,000 or so clones, about 77% of them appearing once. What was sequenced was peripheral blood. All receptors derive from an elderly woman with active or convalescent COVID-19.

The rearrangement links TRBV18 to TRBJ1-6, with D possibly being TRBD1 (6 bases). V shed 1 base and J shed 7 bases, with 11 bases lying between them. Germline lookup yields CDR1 KGHSH and CDR2 LQKENI. This CDR3 is built from 15 residues. The DNA for the CDR3 is TGTGCCAGCTCACCACTTTGGACAGAAAATTCACCCCTCCACTTT. It yields the protein CASSPLWTENSPLHF.

The chain combines TRBV7-6 with TRBJ2-7, with a possible D match to TRBD1 (5 bases). The germline V gene has CDR1 SGHVS and CDR2 FNYEAQ. The CDR3 is made up of 9 amino acids. CDR3: CASSDKPGV. CDR3 DNA sequence: TGTGCCAGCAGCGACAAACCAGGGGTC.

The V and J genes are TRBV5-4 and TRBJ1-1; tentative D call: TRBD1 (6 bases). Germline V gene data show CDR1 as SGHNT and CDR2 as YYREEE (reference sequence). The CDR3 extends over 15 amino acids. Trimming removed 4 bases from V and 4 bases from J, with 17 bases in between. The CDR3 DNA is TGTGCCAGCAGCCGCGCTGTAGTCAGGGGCACTGAAGCTTTCTTT. This gives the protein CASSRAVVRGTEAFF.

This clone was seen a few times. The chain couples TRBV5-1 to TRBJ1-1, with TRBD1 matching over 8 bases. After removal of 3 bases from V and 5 bases from J, the junction contained 6 bases not matched to a gene. Per the germline V gene, CDR1 is SGHRS and CDR2 is YFSETQ. The CDR3 is made up of 14 amino acids. CDR3 DNA sequence: TGCGCCAGCAGCTACGGACAGGGAGTGACTGAAGCTTTCTTT. Protein sequence: CASSYGQGVTEAFF. Full variable domain (missing parts from reference TRBV5-1 and TRBJ1-1): KAGVTQTPRYLIKTRGQQVTLSCSPISGHRSVSWYQQTPGQGLQFLFEYFSETQRNKGNFPGRFSGRQFSNSRSEMNVSTLELGDSALYLCASSYGQGVTEAFFGQGTRLTVV.

This clone was recorded a few times. V is TRBV28 and J is TRBJ1-6; D may be TRBD1 (5 bases). Germline V gene sequence: CDR1 MDHEN, CDR2 SYDVKM. V lost 7 bases to trimming and J lost 8 bases, with 9 bases between them. The CDR3 totals 12 residues. CDR3 loop: CASNRGDSPLHF. CDR3 coding DNA: TGTGCCAGCAACCGGGGGGATTCACCCCTCCACTTT.

This clone was found a few times. This sequence joins TRBV27 and TRBJ1-1, with D tentatively TRBD1 (6 bases). Per the germline V gene, CDR1 is MNHEY and CDR2 is SMNVEV (reference sequence). The length of the CDR3 is 12 residues. V was trimmed by 6 bases and J by 7 bases, leaving 12 bases between them. CDR3 DNA sequence: TGTGCCAGCAGAACAGGGTACGGTGAAGCTTTCTTT. Translated: CASRTGYGEAFF.

In this sample, this clone turned up a few times. The chain carries TRBV4-1 and TRBJ1-5; D gene unclear. The germline V gene encodes CDR1 MGHRA and CDR2 YSYEKL. This CDR3 is 13 amino acids long. Trimming shortened V by 2 bases and J by 6 bases, and 8 bases separated the two germline ends. The CDR3 nucleotides are TGCGCCAGCAGCCAAATGGTGGCTCAGCCCCAGCATTTT. This gives the protein CASSQMVAQPQHF.

The gene calls are TRBV6-2 or TRBV6-3 and TRBJ2-3; D remains unclear. The CDR3 loop spans 16 amino acids. Trimming removed 5 bases at V and 1 base at J, with 16 bases between. CDR1 and CDR2 (germline): MNHEY, SVGEGT. CDR3 protein: CASSIDWVVGTDTQYF. In DNA, the CDR3 is TGTGCCAGCAGTATCGACTGGGTTGTGGGCACAGATACGCAGTATTTT.

The chain combines TRBV24-1 with TRBJ1-2, with a tentative D call TRBD1 (6 bases). Trimming removed 9 bases from V and 2 bases from J, with 12 bases in between. The CDR3 consists of 13 residues. The germline gives CDR1 KGHDR, CDR2 SFDVKD. CDR3 coding DNA: TGTGCCACCGGGGGGGCAGCGAACTATGGCTACACCTTC. Translated: CATGGAANYGYTF.

This clone was picked up a small number of times. The chain carries TRBV27 and TRBJ2-7; 8 bases align to TRBD2. After removal of 4 bases from V and 0 bases from J, the junction contained 11 bases not matched to a gene. Germline V gene sequence: CDR1 MNHEY, CDR2 SMNVEV (reference sequence). The CDR3 has 17 amino acids. This CDR3 reads CASSSLTSGAYSYEQYF. The DNA of the CDR3 is TGTGCCAGCAGTTCTCTAACTAGCGGCGCTTACTCCTACGAGCAGTACTTC.

V usage is TRBV21-1 and J usage is TRBJ2-4; TRBD1 was called by the table and not checked on the DNA. TRBV21-1 is a pseudogene locus. The CDR3 consists of 17 residues. The CDR3 here is CASSRQDRVLAKNIQYF. In DNA form, the CDR3 reads TGTGCCAGCAGCAGACAGGACAGGGTTCTAGCCAAAAACATTCAGTACTTC.

The rearrangement joins TRBV18 to TRBJ1-2; TRBD1 matches 7 bases. CDR1 and CDR2 (germline): KGHSH, LQKENI. Trimming at V came to 2 bases and at J to 2 bases, leaving 5 bases not matched to a gene. The CDR3 has 15 amino acids. The DNA for the CDR3 is TGTGCCAGCTCACCAAGGCAGGGGGAAAACTATGGCTACACCTTC. This gives the protein CASSPRQGENYGYTF.

The table lists this clone with a few counts. This chain joins TRBV28 and TRBJ2-3; D possibly corresponds to TRBD1 (6 bases). The germline gives CDR1 MDHEN, CDR2 SYDVKM. Trimming pared 6 bases from V and 2 bases from J, leaving 18 bases between. CDR3 length: 16 amino acids. CDR3: CASREISDRTTDTQYF. The CDR3 DNA reads TGTGCCAGCAGGGAAATTTCGGACAGAACCACAGATACGCAGTATTTT.

The chain employs TRBV28 and TRBJ1-6, with 8 nucleotides matching TRBD1. The ends lost 6 bases at V and 6 bases at J; junction bases unmatched: 13. Germline CDR1 is MDHEN and CDR2 is SYDVKM. The CDR3 is made up of 17 amino acids. Written as DNA, the CDR3 is TGTGCCAGCAGCCCGGCCCGGGGACAGGTGGCTAATTCACCCCTCCACTTT. Its translation is CASSPARGQVANSPLHF.

This chain joins TRBV5-4 and TRBJ2-5; D unclear. Between the trimmed V and J ends, which lost 0 bases and 1 base, there was a span of 10 bases. Germline CDR1 is SGHNT and CDR2 is YYREEE (reference sequence). This CDR3 is 15 amino acids long. For the CDR3, the DNA is TGTGCCAGCAGCTTGGCCCAGCACAGCCAAGAGACCCAGTACTTC. This codes for CASSLAQHSQETQYF.

The chain is built from TRBV5-1 and TRBJ1-3; no clear D gene. CDR1 is SGHRS and CDR2 is YFSETQ in the germline V gene. This CDR3 spans 15 amino acids. Trimming stripped 4 bases from V and 4 bases from J, with 15 bases between. The CDR3: CASSRRPGPGNTIYF. The CDR3, as DNA: TGCGCCAGCAGCAGACGGCCAGGCCCGGGAAACACCATATATTTT. Variable domain in full (rest from reference TRBV5-1 and TRBJ1-3): KAGVTQTPRYLIKTRGQQVTLSCSPISGHRSVSWYQQTPGQGLQFLFEYFSETQRNKGNFPGRFSGRQFSNSRSEMNVSTLELGDSALYLCASSRRPGPGNTIYFGEGSWLTVV.

The chain employs TRBV4-1 and TRBJ2-1; perhaps TRBD1 as D (6 bases). Germline CDR1 MGHRA, CDR2 YSYEKL. Trimming took off 1 base at V and 5 bases at J, with 15 bases between the two ends. CDR3 size: 16 residues. The CDR3 DNA follows: TGCGCCAGCAGCCAAGCTGAAGTGGGGGCCGACAATGAGCAGTTCTTC. This codes for CASSQAEVGADNEQFF.

V is TRBV7-8 and J is TRBJ1-3; possible D gene TRBD1, 5 bases. CDR3 length: 17 amino acids. Germline CDR1 and CDR2: SGHVS and FQNEAQ. The V end lost 1 base, the J end lost 0 bases, and 13 bases lay between the germline ends. The CDR3 DNA sequence: TGTGCCAGCAGCTTAGGTTCGGCAGGGCCCTCTGGAAACACCATATATTTT. Protein: CASSLGSAGPSGNTIYF.

The chain joins TRBV7-8 to TRBJ1-6; 8 bases are shared with TRBD1. Trimming cost V 3 bases and J 9 bases; bases outside gene matches: 7. Germline V gene sequence: CDR1 SGHVS, CDR2 FQNEAQ. CDR3 size: 15 residues. For the CDR3, the DNA is TGTGCCAGCAGCTTTCCAGGGGGCGCGGGTTCACCCCTCCACTTT. Residues: CASSFPGGAGSPLHF.

The gene calls are TRBV29-1 and TRBJ2-7; a possible D gene is TRBD1 (6 bases). The germline V gene encodes CDR1 SQVTM and CDR2 ANQGSEA. The CDR3 runs 11 residues. V was shortened by 4 bases and J by 6 bases, with 10 bases between the two germline ends. CDR3 protein: CSVVWGLEQYF. The CDR3 DNA is TGCAGCGTTGTTTGGGGGCTCGAGCAGTACTTC.

The genes are TRBV7-9 and TRBJ1-3; the D gene is possibly TRBD1 (5 bases). Trimming took off 2 bases at V and 2 bases at J, with 13 bases between the two ends. CDR3 length: 16 residues. Germline CDR1 SEHNR, CDR2 FQNEAQ (reference sequence). This chain's CDR3 is CASSLPLQGTGNTIYF. DNA for the CDR3: TGTGCCAGCAGCTTACCACTCCAGGGAACTGGAAACACCATATATTTT.

This clone was picked up a small number of times. This chain joins TRBV28 and TRBJ1-5, with D tentatively TRBD1 (5 bases). This CDR3 region has 16 residues. Trimming left V 6 bases short and J 0 bases short, with 15 bases between. Germline CDR1 MDHEN, CDR2 SYDVKM. Here the CDR3 reads CASSLPDSYSNQPQHF. The CDR3 DNA is TGTGCCAGCAGCTTACCCGACAGTTATAGCAATCAGCCCCAGCATTTT.